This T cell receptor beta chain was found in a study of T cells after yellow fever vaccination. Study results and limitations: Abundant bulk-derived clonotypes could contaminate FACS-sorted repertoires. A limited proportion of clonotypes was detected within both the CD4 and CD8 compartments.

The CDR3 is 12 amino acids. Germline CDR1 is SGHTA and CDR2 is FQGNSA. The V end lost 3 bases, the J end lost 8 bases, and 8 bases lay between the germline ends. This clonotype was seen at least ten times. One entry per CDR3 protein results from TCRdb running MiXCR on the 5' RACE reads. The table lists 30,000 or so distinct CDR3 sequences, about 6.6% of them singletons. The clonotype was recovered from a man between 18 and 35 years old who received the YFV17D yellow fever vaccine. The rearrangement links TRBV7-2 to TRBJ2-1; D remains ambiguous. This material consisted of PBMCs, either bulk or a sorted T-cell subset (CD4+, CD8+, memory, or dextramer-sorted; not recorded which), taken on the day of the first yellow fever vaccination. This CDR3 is CASSFFRDEQFF. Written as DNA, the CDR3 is TGTGCCAGCAGCTTCTTCCGCGATGAGCAGTTCTTC. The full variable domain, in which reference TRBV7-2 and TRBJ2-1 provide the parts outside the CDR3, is GAGVSQSPSNKVTEKGKDVELRCDPISGHTALYWYRQSLGQGLEFLIYFQGNSAPDKSGLPSDRFSAERTGGSVSTLTIQRTQQEDSAVYLCASSFFRDEQFFGPGTRLTVL.